This TCR beta chain appears in the sequencing data of a study of T cell repertoires in cytomegalovirus infection. In the study overall: Matching HLA type and CMV infection were both indicated by public TCR beta signatures. Study results and caveats: HLA-C-restricted TCR beta clonotypes specific for CMV led the ex vivo response.

TCRdb reprocessed the reads with MiXCR, giving one entry per CDR3 protein. The repertoire holds around 630,000 distinct CDR3 sequences, with 20% to 30% as singletons. Unmatched junction bases numbered 8, after V lost 10 bases and J lost 3 bases. The germline V gene encodes CDR1 LNHNV and CDR2 YYDKDF (reference sequence). The CDR3 has 14 amino acids. With regard to this clonotype: The antigen remains undetermined.

This clonotype was sampled from a human donor in good health (CMV status not recorded). Some clones in this sample may be carry-over from other donors' samples. Material for sequencing was CD8+ T cells from PBMCs. The chain has TRBV15 and TRBJ1-5; 8 bases agree with TRBD1. CDR3 region: CASGQGGVNQPQHF. DNA of the CDR3: TGTGCCAGTGGACAGGGAGGGGTCAATCAGCCCCAGCATTTT.